The 26 T cell receptor beta chains listed next were all sequenced from one sample in a study of T cells after yellow fever vaccination. MiXCR was run by TCRdb on the 5' RACE reads, yielding one entry per CDR3 protein. The repertoire holds 120,000 or so distinct CDR3 sequences, with roughly 10% as singletons. The material sequenced was CD8+ T cells sorted from PBMCs, taken on the day of the yellow fever booster vaccination. The receptors originated from a man aged 18 to 30 who received the YFV17D yellow fever vaccine.

This clonotype was seen at least ten times. The rearrangement joins TRBV5-1 to TRBJ2-4, with 7 bases aligning to TRBD2. After removal of 2 bases from V and 1 base from J, the junction contained 3 bases not matched to a gene. Per germline, CDR1 SGHRS and CDR2 YFSETQ. The CDR3 is 15 residues long. The CDR3 DNA follows: TGCGCCAGCAGCTTTGGGGGGGAGGCCAAAAACATTCAGTACTTC. Its protein product is CASSFGGEAKNIQYF.

This clonotype was seen repeatedly, ten times or more. This chain links TRBV19 with TRBJ2-1; D gene unclear. Germline V gene sequence: CDR1 LNHDA, CDR2 SQIVND (reference sequence). This CDR3 has 15 amino acids. Deletions cut 2 bases from V and 3 bases from J, with 11 bases between. The CDR3 spells CASSISHGYYNEQFF. In DNA, the CDR3 is TGTGCCAGTAGTATAAGTCACGGTTACTACAATGAGCAGTTCTTC.

The rearrangement uses TRBV30 and TRBJ1-2, with 9 positions matching TRBD1. The CDR3 contains 15 residues. The J segment lost 3 bases and the V segment lost 2 bases, leaving 7 bases of the junction unmatched. Germline CDR1 reads GTSNPN; CDR2 reads SVGIG (reference sequence). The CDR3 protein is CAWSTGTGRDYGYTF. The CDR3 DNA is TGTGCCTGGAGTACAGGGACAGGGAGAGACTATGGCTACACCTTC.

This clonotype was seen a few times. The rearrangement uses TRBV24-1 and TRBJ2-7; D may be TRBD1 (6 bases). The CDR3 length is 14 residues. Trimming left V 3 bases short and J 4 bases short, with 12 bases between. Per germline, CDR1 KGHDR and CDR2 SFDVKD. DNA for the CDR3: TGTGCCACCAGTGATCCCCGGGACAAATACGAGCAGTACGTC. Translated, it gives CATSDPRDKYEQYV.

V and J are TRBV29-1 and TRBJ2-7; D may be TRBD1 (5 bases). The V end lost 1 base, the J end lost 3 bases, and 22 bases lay between the germline ends. The CDR3 consists of 17 residues. CDR1 and CDR2 (germline): SQVTM, ANQGSEA. CDR3 in DNA: TGCAGCGTTGAAGTCGAAACCTCTGGACACGGATACTACGAGCAGTACTTC. Translated, it gives CSVEVETSGHGYYEQYF.

The CDR3 nucleotides read TGTGCCAGCAACGGGGCGGGGGGGCATGATACGCAGTATTTT. It is translated as CASNGAGGHDTQYF. This chain joins TRBV9 and TRBJ2-3, with TRBD2 matching over 9 bases. The CDR3 extends over 14 amino acids. From germline, CDR1 is SGDLS and CDR2 YYNGEE. The trim removed 6 bases at V and 6 bases at J, leaving 8 bases unmatched.

The chain employs TRBV9 and TRBJ2-3; 8 bases map to TRBD2. V shed 3 bases and J 4 bases; nucleotides not matched to a gene: 1. This CDR3 has 13 amino acids. Per germline, CDR1 SGDLS and CDR2 YYNGEE. The CDR3 is CASSAGGADTQYF. CDR3 in DNA: TGTGCCAGCAGCGCGGGGGGGGCAGATACGCAGTATTTT.

This clonotype was found many times. The chain couples TRBV10-3 to TRBJ1-1; D gene unclear. Germline CDR1 reads ENHRY; CDR2 reads SYGVKD. Trimming cost V 0 bases and J 1 base, with 3 bases left between them. There are 13 residues in the CDR3. DNA of the CDR3: TGTGCCATCAGTGAGTCCTGGAACACTGAAGCTTTCTTT. This encodes CAISESWNTEAFF.

The chain carries TRBV4-1 and TRBJ1-4, with a weak D call TRBD1 (5 bases). Germline V gives CDR1 MGHRA, CDR2 YSYEKL. V was shortened by 0 bases and J by 8 bases, with 13 bases between the two germline ends. There are 15 residues in the CDR3. The CDR3, as DNA: TGCGCCAGCAGCCAAGAGGCCTTTGGGGGGGAAAAACTGTTTTTT. Translating it yields CASSQEAFGGEKLFF.

This clonotype was seen only a few times. The rearrangement links TRBV5-6 to TRBJ1-5; unclear D gene. The CDR3 totals 18 residues. Trimming left V 1 base short and J 2 bases short, with 19 bases between. Germline lookup yields CDR1 SGHDT and CDR2 YYEEEE. CDR3 in amino acids: CASSLRGGKFERNQPQHF. CDR3 DNA: TGTGCCAGCAGCTTGCGTGGTGGGAAATTTGAGCGCAATCAGCCCCAGCATTTT. Combining the CDR3 with reference TRBV5-6 and TRBJ1-5 gives the whole variable domain DAGVTQSPTHLIKTRGQQVTLRCSPKSGHDTVSWYQQALGQGPQFIFQYYEEEERQRGNFPDRFSGHQFPNYSSELNVNALLLGDSALYLCASSLRGGKFERNQPQHFGDGTRLSIL.

This clonotype came up many times. J is TRBJ2-1 and V is TRBV6-5, with 8 bases lining up with TRBD2. The V and J ends lost 11 bases and 0 bases, in that order; junction bases with no gene match: 3. The CDR3 covers 13 residues. Germline lookup yields CDR1 MNHEY and CDR2 SVGAGI. The CDR3 sequence is CAAGGASYNEQFF. The CDR3 DNA is TGTGCCGCGGGGGGTGCCTCCTACAATGAGCAGTTCTTC.

The chain couples TRBV10-3 to TRBJ2-5; the match to TRBD2 covers 8 bases. Germline loops: CDR1 ENHRY, CDR2 SYGVKD. The CDR3 runs to 16 residues. Trimming removed 0 bases from V and 3 bases from J; junction bases left unmatched: 6. DNA of the CDR3: TGTGCCATCAGTGAGTCCACTAGCGGCCTGGAAGAGACCCAGTACTTC. Its translation is CAISESTSGLEETQYF.

This clonotype was detected only a few times. The V call is TRBV2, the J call TRBJ2-2, with D unclear. CDR3 length equals 15 residues. Looked up from germline, CDR1 is SNHLY and CDR2 is FYNNEI. Trimming cost V 6 bases and J 0 bases, with 11 bases left between them. This CDR3 is CASSPRWPNTGELFF. Written as DNA, the CDR3 is TGTGCCAGCAGCCCCCGCTGGCCGAACACCGGGGAGCTGTTTTTT.

Here the CDR3 DNA reads TGTGCCAGCAGTCCCCGGGAGGGGGCGAGGGAGCAGTACGTC. Protein sequence: CASSPREGAREQYV. This chain connects TRBV6-6 to TRBJ2-7, with D possibly matching TRBD2 (8 bases). V was trimmed by 5 bases and J by 7 bases, leaving 18 bases between them. Germline-derived CDR1 and CDR2 are MNHNY and SVGAGI (reference sequence). The CDR3 loop spans 14 amino acids.

Note on this clonotype: With a much larger clone just one base away, this may be a read error. The chain has TRBV6-2 or TRBV6-3 and TRBJ2-2; 10 bases align to TRBD1. Germline values: CDR1 MNHEY, CDR2 SVGEGT. With 6 bases clipped from V and 7 bases from J, the junction kept 5 bases outside the gene matches. The CDR3 covers 14 residues. This chain's CDR3 is CASSSGQGVGELFF. The DNA of the CDR3 is TGTGCCAGCAGCTCCGGACAGGGGGTCGGGGAGCTGTTTTTT.

The chain joins TRBV5-1 to TRBJ2-7; D may be TRBD2 (5 bases). The V end was cut by 2 bases, the J end by 7 bases, with 16 bases between. The CDR3 covers 14 residues. The germline CDR1 and CDR2 sequences are SGHRS and YFSETQ. CDR3 sequence: CASSFGRGAGEQYV. In DNA, the CDR3 is TGCGCCAGCAGCTTCGGCCGGGGAGCCGGGGAGCAGTACGTC.

The rearrangement joins TRBV7-9 to TRBJ1-1; the D is unclear. Trimming took 5 bases from V and 4 from J, leaving 17 bases between them. Germline CDR1 SEHNR, CDR2 FQNEAQ (reference sequence). The CDR3 extends over 15 amino acids. For the CDR3, the DNA is TGTGCCAGCAGCCCCCTCTACCTTCAGGTCACTGAAGCTTTCTTT. Encoded protein: CASSPLYLQVTEAFF.

This chain joins TRBV11-2 and TRBJ2-1; tentatively, D is TRBD1 or TRBD2 (5 bases each). CDR1 SGHAT and CDR2 FQNNGV come from the germline V gene. Deletions cut 5 bases from V and 7 bases from J, with 18 bases between. The CDR3 is made up of 15 amino acids. The CDR3 DNA sequence: TGTGCCAGCAGCCCACAGGTGGGGGTTTATAATGAGCAGTTCTTC. This gives the protein CASSPQVGVYNEQFF.

This clonotype was seen a few times. The chain has TRBV6-2 or TRBV6-3 and TRBJ1-5; weak D call: TRBD1 (6 bases). Germline values: CDR1 MNHEY, CDR2 SVGEGT. Trimming removed 10 bases at V and 3 bases at J, with 13 bases between. CDR3 length: 13 residues. The CDR3, as DNA: TGTGCCACCCTTAGGGGGAACAATCAGCCCCAGCATTTT. Residues: CATLRGNNQPQHF.

Only a few counts were recorded for this clonotype. V is TRBV2 and J is TRBJ2-2, with TRBD1 identical over 9 bases. CDR3 length equals 15 residues. With V trimmed by 6 bases and J by 3 bases, 5 bases remained unmatched. Germline V gene sequence: CDR1 SNHLY, CDR2 FYNNEI. Here the CDR3 DNA reads TGTGCCAGCAGACCCGGGACAGGGTACACCGGGGAGCTGTTTTTT. It encodes CASRPGTGYTGELFF.

The chain couples TRBV6-6 to TRBJ2-7, with D unclear. Germline V lookup: CDR1 MNHNY, CDR2 SVGAGI (reference sequence). CDR3 length: 12 amino acids. V was shortened by 2 bases and J by 5 bases, with 7 bases between the two germline ends. The DNA for the CDR3 is TGTGCCAGCAGTTACGAGGCGAACGAGCAGTACTTC. This sequence encodes CASSYEANEQYF.

The chain is built from TRBV7-2 and TRBJ1-2; 9 bases match TRBD1. Germline V gene sequence: CDR1 SGHTA, CDR2 FQGNSA. V dropped 6 bases and J dropped 4; count of bases not matched to a gene: 6. This CDR3 spans 14 amino acids. CDR3 loop: CASSPGQGFYGYTF. CDR3 DNA sequence: TGTGCCAGCAGTCCGGGACAGGGTTTCTATGGCTACACCTTC.

The sample holds a few counts of this clonotype. The chain is built from TRBV20-1 and TRBJ2-5; tentative D call: TRBD1 (5 bases). The CDR3 contains 12 residues. The V end was cut by 5 bases, the J end by 0 bases, with 7 bases between. In germline, CDR1 is DFQATT, CDR2 SNEGSKA (reference sequence). DNA of the CDR3: TGCAGTGCTGGACAATACCAAGAGACCCAGTACTTC. This sequence encodes CSAGQYQETQYF.

The genes are TRBV12-3 or TRBV12-4 and TRBJ2-3, with 8 bases that match TRBD1. There are 14 residues in the CDR3. The V gene end was trimmed by 6 bases and the J gene end by 4 bases; junction bases not matched to a gene: 6. CDR3 nucleotides: TGTGCCAGCAGATCTGGACAGGGTGCAGATACGCAGTATTTT. Translated, it gives CASRSGQGADTQYF.

This clonotype was seen a few times. V usage is TRBV4-3 and J usage is TRBJ2-3, with TRBD2 matching 7 bases. The CDR3 extends over 17 amino acids. The V gene end was trimmed by 0 bases and the J gene end by 1 base; junction bases not matched to a gene: 7. From germline, CDR1 is LGHNA and CDR2 YSLEER. This chain's CDR3 is CASSQDRAAGGTDTQYF. The DNA of the CDR3 is TGCGCCAGCAGCCAAGATCGGGCGGCGGGGGGCACAGATACGCAGTATTTT.

The rearrangement joins TRBV29-1 to TRBJ2-1; 11 nucleotides line up with TRBD2. V lost 2 bases to trimming and J lost 2 bases; unmatched junction nucleotides: 2. The germline V gene has CDR1 SQVTM and CDR2 ANQGSEA. The CDR3 has 15 residues. The CDR3 DNA reads TGCAGCGTTGAAAGACTAGCGGGGCCCTACAATGAGCAGTTCTTC. This gives the protein CSVERLAGPYNEQFF.